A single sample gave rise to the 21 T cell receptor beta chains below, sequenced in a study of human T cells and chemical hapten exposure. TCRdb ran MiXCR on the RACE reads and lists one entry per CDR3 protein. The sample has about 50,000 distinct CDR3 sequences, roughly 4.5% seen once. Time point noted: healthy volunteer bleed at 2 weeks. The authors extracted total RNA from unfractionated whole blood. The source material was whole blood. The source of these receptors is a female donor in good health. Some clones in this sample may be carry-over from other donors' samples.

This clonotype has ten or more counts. CDR3 DNA: TGTGCCAGCATGCGGACTGAAGCTTTCTTT. Protein sequence: CASMRTEAFF. The chain links TRBV6-1 to TRBJ1-1, with D unresolved. The CDR3 length is 10 residues. V was shortened by 7 bases and J by 5 bases, with 5 bases between the two germline ends. Germline assignment: CDR1 MNHNS and CDR2 SASEGT.

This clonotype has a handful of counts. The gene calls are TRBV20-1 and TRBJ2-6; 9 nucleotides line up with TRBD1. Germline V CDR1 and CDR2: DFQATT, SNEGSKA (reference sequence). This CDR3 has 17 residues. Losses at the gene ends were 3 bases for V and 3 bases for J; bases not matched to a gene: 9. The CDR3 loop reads CSARGRDRGYGANVLTF. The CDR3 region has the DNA TGCAGTGCTAGGGGACGAGACAGGGGGTATGGGGCCAACGTCCTGACTTTC.

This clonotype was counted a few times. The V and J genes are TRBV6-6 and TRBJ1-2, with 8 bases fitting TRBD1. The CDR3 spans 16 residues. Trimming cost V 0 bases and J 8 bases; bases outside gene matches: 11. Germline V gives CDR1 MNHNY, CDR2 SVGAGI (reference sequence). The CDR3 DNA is TGTGCCAGCAGTTACTCGGGCGGACAGGGAGAAAGCGGCTACACCTTC. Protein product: CASSYSGGQGESGYTF.

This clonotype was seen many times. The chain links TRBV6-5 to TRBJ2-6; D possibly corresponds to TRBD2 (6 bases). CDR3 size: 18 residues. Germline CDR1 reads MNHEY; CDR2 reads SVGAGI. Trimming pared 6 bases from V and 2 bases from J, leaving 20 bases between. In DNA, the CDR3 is TGTGCCAGCAGCCGCGGGACGGCAAACATTCCTGGGGCCAACGTCCTGACTTTC. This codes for CASSRGTANIPGANVLTF.

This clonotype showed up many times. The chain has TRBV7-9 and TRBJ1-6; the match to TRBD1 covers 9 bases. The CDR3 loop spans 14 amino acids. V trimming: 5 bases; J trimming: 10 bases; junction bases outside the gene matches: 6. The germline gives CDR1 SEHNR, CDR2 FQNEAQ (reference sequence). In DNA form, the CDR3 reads TGTGCCAGCAGCCCAGGACAGGGGACGTCACCCCTCCACTTT. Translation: CASSPGQGTSPLHF.

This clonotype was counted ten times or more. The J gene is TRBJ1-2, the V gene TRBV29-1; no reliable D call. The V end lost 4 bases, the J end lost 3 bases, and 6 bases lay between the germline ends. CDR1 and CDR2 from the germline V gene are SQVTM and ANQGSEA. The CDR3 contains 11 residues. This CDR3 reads CSVAEYYGYTF. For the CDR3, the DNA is TGCAGCGTTGCAGAATACTATGGCTACACCTTC.

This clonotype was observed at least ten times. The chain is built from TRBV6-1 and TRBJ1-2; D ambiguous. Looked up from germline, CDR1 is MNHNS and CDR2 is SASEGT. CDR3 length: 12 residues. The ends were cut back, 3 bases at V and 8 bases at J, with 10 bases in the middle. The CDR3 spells CASSDPPGGYTF. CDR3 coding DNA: TGTGCCAGCAGTGACCCCCCTGGCGGCTACACCTTC.

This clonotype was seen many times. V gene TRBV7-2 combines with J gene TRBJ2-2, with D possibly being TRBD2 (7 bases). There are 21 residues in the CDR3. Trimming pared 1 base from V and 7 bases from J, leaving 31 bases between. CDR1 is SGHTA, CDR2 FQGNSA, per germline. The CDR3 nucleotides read TGTGCCAGCAGCTTAGGCGGCGGGCGGGGGCCAGGCCTTTCGTCGGTCGGGGAGCTGTTTTTT. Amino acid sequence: CASSLGGGRGPGLSSVGELFF. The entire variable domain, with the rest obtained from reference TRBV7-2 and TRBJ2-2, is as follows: GAGVSQSPSNKVTEKGKDVELRCDPISGHTALYWYRQSLGQGLEFLIYFQGNSAPDKSGLPSDRFSAERTGGSVSTLTIQRTQQEDSAVYLCASSLGGGRGPGLSSVGELFFGEGSRLTVL.

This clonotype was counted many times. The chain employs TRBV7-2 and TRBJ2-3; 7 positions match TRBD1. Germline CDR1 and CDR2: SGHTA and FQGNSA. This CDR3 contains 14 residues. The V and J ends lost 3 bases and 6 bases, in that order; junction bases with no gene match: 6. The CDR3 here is CASSLGQLLDTQYF. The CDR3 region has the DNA TGTGCCAGCAGCTTGGGACAGCTCCTCGATACGCAGTATTTT.

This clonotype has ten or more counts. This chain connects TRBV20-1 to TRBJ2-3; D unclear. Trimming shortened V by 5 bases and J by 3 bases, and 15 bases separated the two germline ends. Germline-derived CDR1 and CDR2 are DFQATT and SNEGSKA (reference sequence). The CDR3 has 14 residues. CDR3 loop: CSAYDRVGTDTQYF. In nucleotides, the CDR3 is TGCAGTGCTTATGATAGGGTTGGGACAGATACGCAGTATTTT.

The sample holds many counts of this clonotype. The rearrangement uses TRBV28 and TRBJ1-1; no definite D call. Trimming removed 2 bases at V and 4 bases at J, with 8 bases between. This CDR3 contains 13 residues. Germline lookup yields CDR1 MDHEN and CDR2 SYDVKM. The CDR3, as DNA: TGTGCCAGCAGTTTAGGCCTCTCCACTGAAGCTTTCTTT. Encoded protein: CASSLGLSTEAFF.

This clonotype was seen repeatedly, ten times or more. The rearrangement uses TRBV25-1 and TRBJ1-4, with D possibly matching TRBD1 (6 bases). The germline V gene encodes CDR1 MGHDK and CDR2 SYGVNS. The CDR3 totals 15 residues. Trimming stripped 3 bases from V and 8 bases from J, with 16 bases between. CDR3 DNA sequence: TGTGCCAGCAGTGAGTCCGGGGGCGCGGGCGAAAAACTGTTTTTT. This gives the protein CASSESGGAGEKLFF.

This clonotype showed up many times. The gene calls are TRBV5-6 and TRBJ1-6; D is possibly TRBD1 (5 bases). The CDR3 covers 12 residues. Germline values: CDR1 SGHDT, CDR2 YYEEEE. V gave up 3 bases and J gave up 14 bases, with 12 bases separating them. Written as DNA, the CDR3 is TGTGCCAGCAGCTGGGGGGACGCCACCCTCCACTTT. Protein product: CASSWGDATLHF.

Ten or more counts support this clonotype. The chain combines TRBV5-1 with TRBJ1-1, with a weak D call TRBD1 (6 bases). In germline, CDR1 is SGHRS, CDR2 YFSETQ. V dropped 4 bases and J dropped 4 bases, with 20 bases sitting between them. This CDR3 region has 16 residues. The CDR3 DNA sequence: TGCGCCAGCAGCCCCCTGGGGGGGGGGCGCGGCACTGAAGCTTTCTTT. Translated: CASSPLGGGRGTEAFF.

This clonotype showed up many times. For the CDR3, the DNA is TGTGCCAGCAGCTTACAGGGGTTGGGTTCACCCCTCCACTTT. It translates to CASSLQGLGSPLHF. J is TRBJ1-6 and V is TRBV7-9, with D tentatively TRBD1 (6 bases). Between the trimmed V and J ends, which lost 2 bases and 9 bases, there was a span of 11 bases. The CDR3 covers 14 residues. Germline V CDR1 and CDR2: SEHNR, FQNEAQ (reference sequence).

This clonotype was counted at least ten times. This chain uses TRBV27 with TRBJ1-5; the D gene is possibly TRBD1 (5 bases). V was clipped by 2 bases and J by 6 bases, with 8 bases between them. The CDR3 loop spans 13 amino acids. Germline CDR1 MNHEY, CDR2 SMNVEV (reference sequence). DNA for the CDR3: TGTGCCAGCAGTTTAGGGGGGATTCAGCCCCAGCATTTT. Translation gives CASSLGGIQPQHF.

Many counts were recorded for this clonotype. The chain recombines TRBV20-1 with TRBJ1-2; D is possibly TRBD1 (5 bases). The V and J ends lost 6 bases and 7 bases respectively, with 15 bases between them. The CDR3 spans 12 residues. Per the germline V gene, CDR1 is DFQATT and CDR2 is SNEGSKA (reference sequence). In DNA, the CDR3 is TGCAGTGCCCAGCCAGGGTTCGGTGGCTACACCTTC. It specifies CSAQPGFGGYTF.

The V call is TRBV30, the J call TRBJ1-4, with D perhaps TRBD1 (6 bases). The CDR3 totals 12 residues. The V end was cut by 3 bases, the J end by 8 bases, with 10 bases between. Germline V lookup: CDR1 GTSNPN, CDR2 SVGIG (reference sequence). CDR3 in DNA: TGTGCCTGGAGCCACAGGGTCGAAAAACTGTTTTTT. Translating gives CAWSHRVEKLFF.

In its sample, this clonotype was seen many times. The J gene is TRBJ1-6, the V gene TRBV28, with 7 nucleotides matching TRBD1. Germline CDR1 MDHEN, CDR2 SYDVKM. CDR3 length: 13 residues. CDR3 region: CAATGQMHSPLHF. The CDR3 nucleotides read TGTGCGGCGACGGGACAGATGCACTCACCCCTCCACTTT.

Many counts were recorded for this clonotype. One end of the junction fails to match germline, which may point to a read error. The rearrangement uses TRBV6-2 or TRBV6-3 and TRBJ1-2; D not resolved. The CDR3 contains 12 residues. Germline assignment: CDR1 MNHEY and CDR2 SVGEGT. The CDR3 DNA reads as TGTGCCAGCAGTTACCCTAATGGCTTTCGTTTCTTC. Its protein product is CASSYPNGFRFF.

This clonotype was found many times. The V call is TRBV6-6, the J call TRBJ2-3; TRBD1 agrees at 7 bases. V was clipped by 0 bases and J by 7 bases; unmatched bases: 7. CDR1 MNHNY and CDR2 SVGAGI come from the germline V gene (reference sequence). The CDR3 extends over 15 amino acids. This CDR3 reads CASSYSRTGVNTQYF. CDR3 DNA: TGTGCCAGCAGTTACTCGCGGACAGGTGTAAATACGCAGTATTTT.